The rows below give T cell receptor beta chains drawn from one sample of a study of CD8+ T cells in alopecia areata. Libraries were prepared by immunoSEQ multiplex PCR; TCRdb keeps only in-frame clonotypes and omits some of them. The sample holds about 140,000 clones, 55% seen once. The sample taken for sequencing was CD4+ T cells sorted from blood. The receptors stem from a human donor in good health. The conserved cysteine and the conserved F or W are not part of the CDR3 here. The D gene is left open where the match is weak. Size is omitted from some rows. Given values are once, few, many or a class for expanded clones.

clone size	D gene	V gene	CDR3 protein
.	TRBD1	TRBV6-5	ASSPWTGGSQPQH
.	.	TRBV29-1	SVGTTKYYGYT
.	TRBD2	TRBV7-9	ASSADPPGLAGARQF
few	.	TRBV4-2	ASSQDSKGWKLF
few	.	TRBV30	AWVGSGTGYT
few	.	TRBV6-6	ASSYPGKAPTEAF
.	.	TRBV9	ASSVAITGELF
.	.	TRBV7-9	ASSLRRDSGEY
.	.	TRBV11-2	ASSLEASNQPQH
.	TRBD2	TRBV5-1	ASSLASGRAAAPYEQY
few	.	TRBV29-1	SVPFGFVQF
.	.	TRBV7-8	ASSPQMNTQY
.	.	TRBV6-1	ASTPNGRGQETQY
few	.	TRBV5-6	ASSLYEVRLAKNIQY
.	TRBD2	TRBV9	ASSLGREQTQY
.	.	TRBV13	ASSFQDEQY
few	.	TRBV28	ACGRGGEKLF
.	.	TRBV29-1	SVEGWEVSQETQY
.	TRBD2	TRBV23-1	ASSQSTLAGGPIVYHEQY
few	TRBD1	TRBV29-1	SGLGQGIETQY
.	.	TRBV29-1	SAEGPKAGELF
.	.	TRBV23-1	ASSHNWDTEAF
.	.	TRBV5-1	ASSLGAGASYEQY
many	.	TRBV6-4	ASSQTGSGANVLT
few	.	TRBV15	ATSRDAAYGYT
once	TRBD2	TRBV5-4	ASSKDLAGVSTDTQY
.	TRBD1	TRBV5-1	ASRSGQGANYGYT
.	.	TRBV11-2	ASSLRAGRGEAF
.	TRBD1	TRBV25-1	ASSEGGTGHEEQY
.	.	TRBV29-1	SVGVTSYEQY
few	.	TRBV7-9	ASGLEDYEQY
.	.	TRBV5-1	ASSLPGIYGYT
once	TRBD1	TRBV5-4	ASSRTGLHGYT
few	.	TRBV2	ASTHFLTQRCF
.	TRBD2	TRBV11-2	ASRKNPGTSGSATQY
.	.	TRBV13	ASSLKGPAGHAYEQY
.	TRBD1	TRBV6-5	ASSRDSSGNTIY
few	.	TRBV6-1	ASSSQYSNQPQH
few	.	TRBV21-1	ASSKAQRAGYT
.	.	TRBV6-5	ASSYSSVGGYT